The clone carrying this T cell receptor beta chain was found a few times. Its antigen is not identified. The data were taken from a study of cytomegalovirus exposure and HLA in healthy donors. The V gene end was trimmed by 6 bases and the J gene end by 8 bases; junction bases not matched to a gene: 19. CDR3 size: 17 residues. Germline CDR1 and CDR2: SGHTA and FQGNSA. Donors consisted of healthy bone marrow donors. Use of 60 Vbeta and 13 Jbeta primers characterized the PCR. Repertoires were generated with immunoSEQ multiplex PCR, while TCRdb's copy carries only in-frame clones and drops some. Of more than 55,000 clones listed, approximately 83% were seen once; the top ten hold approximately 4%. General observations from the study: The study had only CMV serostatus as immune exposure information.

The chain carries TRBV7-2 and TRBJ1-1, with 9 nucleotides matching TRBD1. Sequences were obtained from PBMCs. This TCR was sampled from a man aged 25 to 45 in good health and CMV-seronegative. The CDR3 nucleotides are TGTGCCAGCAGTCGAGTTAGTGCCGGGACAGGGAAACTAGAAGCTTTCTTT. This codes for CASSRVSAGTGKLEAFF.